Each of the 8 T cell receptor beta chains below was sequenced from the same sample in a study of T cells in Graves' hyperthyroidism and ophthalmopathy. Researchers amplified the TCR beta CDR3 regions from RNA transcripts. TCR CDR3 underwent first-round RT-PCR with the HTBI primer set. TCRdb passed the multiplex PCR reads through MiXCR, listing each CDR3 protein once. This sample has 600,000 or so distinct CDR3 sequences, with 15% to 20% found just once. The sequencing input was blood. These receptors were collected from a woman aged 25 to 39 with Graves' hyperthyroidism.

This clonotype has more than one count but fewer than ten. This chain uses TRBV6-1 with TRBJ1-2; 7 bases match TRBD1. Germline CDR1 is MNHNS and CDR2 is SASEGT. The CDR3 runs to 16 residues. Germline trimming cut 5 bases from V and 5 bases from J; bases unmatched to any gene: 14. The CDR3 DNA is TGTGCCAGCAGTACCAACAGGGAGGGGGCAGGGTATGGCTACACCTTC. Encoded protein: CASSTNREGAGYGYTF.

This clonotype appeared many times. The chain joins TRBV12-3 or TRBV12-4 to TRBJ2-1; TRBD2 matches at 7 bases. CDR3 length: 15 residues. The trim removed 7 bases at V and 3 bases at J, leaving 9 bases unmatched. The CDR3 loop is CASTLNRGGYNEQFF. For the CDR3, the DNA is TGTGCCAGCACCCTCAACCGCGGGGGCTACAATGAGCAGTTCTTC.

In its sample, this clonotype was seen a few times. The chain couples TRBV11-3 to TRBJ2-6, with 7 positions matching TRBD1. CDR1 is SGHNT, CDR2 YENEEA, per germline. The CDR3 is 18 amino acids. The J segment lost 0 bases and the V segment lost 1 base, leaving 6 bases of the junction unmatched. CDR3 sequence (DNA): TGTGCCAGCAGCTTAGGGGACAGACCGAGCTCTGGGGCCAACGTCCTGACTTTC. Translating it yields CASSLGDRPSSGANVLTF.

This clonotype was seen more than once but under ten times. V usage is TRBV12-3 or TRBV12-4 and J usage is TRBJ1-2; D gene ambiguous. The ends were cut back, 2 bases at V and 1 base at J, with 8 bases in the middle. The CDR3 is 14 amino acids. The CDR3: CASSLFGDNYGYTF. Here the CDR3 DNA reads TGTGCCAGCAGTTTATTTGGGGATAACTATGGCTACACCTTC.

This clonotype occurred many times. V is TRBV27 and J is TRBJ1-2; 8 bases align to TRBD1. The CDR3 has 16 residues. CDR1 is MNHEY, CDR2 SMNVEV, per germline (reference sequence). V lost 6 bases and J lost 4; bases outside the gene matches: 13. Here the CDR3 reads CASSRGVGQGSYGYTF. The CDR3 DNA reads as TGTGCCAGCAGCCGAGGGGTCGGACAGGGCTCCTATGGCTACACCTTC.

This clonotype was seen a few times. The conserved phenylalanine or tryptophan is not found at the CDR3 terminus, so this likely reflects a read error. This chain joins TRBV7-3 and TRBJ2-6; no definite D call. Per the germline V gene, CDR1 is SGHTA and CDR2 is FQGTGA. V was pared by 0 bases and J by 2 bases, with 8 bases between. The CDR3 covers 16 residues. The CDR3 reads CASSLTGYPGANVLTL. The DNA of the CDR3 is TGTGCCAGCAGCTTAACAGGGTATCCTGGGGCCAACGTCCTGACTCTC.

The chain is built from TRBV29-1 and TRBJ1-2; D remains unclear. Trimming took 6 bases from V and 7 from J, leaving 21 bases between them. There are 14 residues in the CDR3. The germline gives CDR1 SQVTM, CDR2 ANQGSEA. CDR3 sequence: CSVPDYTFGGGYTF. The CDR3 nucleotides read TGCAGCGTCCCCGATTACACCTTTGGAGGTGGCTACACCTTC.

This clonotype occurred many times. The rearrangement joins TRBV7-8 to TRBJ2-1, with D tentatively TRBD1 or TRBD2 (6 bases each). The germline V and J ends were trimmed by 2 bases and 13 bases, with 9 bases remaining between them. Germline V lookup: CDR1 SGHVS, CDR2 FQNEAQ. The CDR3 runs 11 residues. CDR3 bases: TGTGCCAGCAGCTTACCGGGGGCACAGTTCTTC. Translated, it gives CASSLPGAQFF.